This T cell receptor beta chain was identified during a study of shared clonotypes between healthy human individuals. General study results and limits: Estimated richness was generally greater in naive than memory subsets. Researchers sampled only blood; tissue repertoires likely differ. For naive CD4 cells, around 5.1% of clonotypes were shared across a handful of donors.

There are a few counts of this clone. Its antigen is unidentified. Trimming removed 3 bases from V and 4 bases from J; junction bases left unmatched: 12. Germline loops: CDR1 SGHNT, CDR2 YYREEE (reference sequence). The CDR3 covers 16 residues. The data were produced by immunoSEQ multiplex PCR, yet TCRdb's version contains in-frame clones alone and is incomplete. This sample has 2 million to 2.5 million clones, with roughly 93% found just once. V gene TRBV5-4 combines with J gene TRBJ1-2, with TRBD1 matching over 7 bases. The TCR was taken from a man younger than 35 in good health. Some clones in this sample may be carry-over from other donors' samples. The material sequenced was naive CD4+ T cells from PBMCs. The subset is: CD45RA+ positively selected. The CDR3 DNA reads as TGTGCCAGCAGCTCTGGACAGGTCCAATCGGGCTATGGCTACACCTTC. Protein sequence: CASSSGQVQSGYGYTF.